This TCR beta chain was documented in a study of breast tumors, draining lymph nodes, adjacent tissues. TCRdb re-called the multiplex PCR reads through MiXCR, storing one row per CDR3 protein. The sample has about 180,000 distinct CDR3 sequences, roughly 30% seen once. J gave up 0 bases and V 3 bases, and 10 bases lay outside the gene matches. CDR3 length: 18 residues. Germline V gene sequence: CDR1 MDHEN, CDR2 SYDVKM. Samples came from axillary lymph nodes draining the breast cancer. For this clonotype: Its antigen is unidentified.

General study points: The lymph node origin of tumor T cells was framed as consistent with a hypothesis, not demonstrated.

Sequenced material: axillary lymph node tissue. The sequence was collected from a female donor with breast cancer. Some clones in this sample may be carry-over from other donors' samples. The chain recombines TRBV28 with TRBJ2-2, with TRBD2 matching over 7 bases. The CDR3 DNA reads TGTGCCAGCAGTTTGGGCGGTTCGGGACTAACGAACACCGGGGAGCTGTTTTTT. Its translation: CASSLGGSGLTNTGELFF.